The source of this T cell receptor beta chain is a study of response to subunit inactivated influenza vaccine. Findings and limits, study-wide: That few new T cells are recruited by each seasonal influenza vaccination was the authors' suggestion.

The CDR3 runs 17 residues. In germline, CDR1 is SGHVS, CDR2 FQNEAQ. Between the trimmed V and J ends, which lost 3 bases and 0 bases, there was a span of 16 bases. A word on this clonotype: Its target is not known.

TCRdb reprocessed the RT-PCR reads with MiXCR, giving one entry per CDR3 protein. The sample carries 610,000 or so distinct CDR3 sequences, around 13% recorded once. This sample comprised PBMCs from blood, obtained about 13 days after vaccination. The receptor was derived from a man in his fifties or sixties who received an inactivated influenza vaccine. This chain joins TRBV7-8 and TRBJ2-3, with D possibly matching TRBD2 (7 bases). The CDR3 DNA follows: TGTGCCAGCAGCTTCCGGCGGGGGCTATCTAGCACAGATACGCAGTATTTT. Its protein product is CASSFRRGLSSTDTQYF.